The 12 T cell receptor beta chains below were found in one sample sequenced in a study of shared T cell receptors in the human thymus. Only in-frame clones appear in the TCRdb table, and some are missing; sequencing was by immunoSEQ multiplex PCR. The sample holds under 850,000 clones; 88% are singletons and the top ten take about 0.01%. These data were also filed under a second study, of human thymus T cells.

The specimen was thymocytes. The origin of the receptors is a boy under three years old with a congenital heart defect.

This chain connects TRBV4-1 to TRBJ2-1; TRBD2 matches at 7 bases. The CDR3 covers 16 residues. The J segment lost 2 bases and the V segment lost 3 bases, leaving 7 bases of the junction unmatched. Germline V gene sequence: CDR1 MGHRA, CDR2 YSYEKL. The chain's CDR3 is CASSQDPGTTYNEQFF. The CDR3 DNA reads TGCGCCAGCAGCCAGGACCCGGGGACTACCTACAATGAGCAGTTCTTC.

This sequence joins TRBV5-1 and TRBJ1-1; 8 bases fit TRBD1. Germline assignment: CDR1 SGHRS and CDR2 YFSETQ. The CDR3 consists of 18 residues. Trimming took 3 bases from V and 1 from J; bases not matched to a gene: 14. CDR3 nucleotides: TGCGCCAGCAGCTCCGGAGGGCGCGGACAGGGTCAGAACACTGAAGCTTTCTTT. This gives the protein CASSSGGRGQGQNTEAFF.

This rearrangement joins TRBV6-5 to TRBJ2-3, with D perhaps TRBD1 (5 bases). CDR3 length: 16 residues. Germline V lookup: CDR1 MNHEY, CDR2 SVGAGI. V shed 1 base and J shed 0 bases, with 11 bases lying between them. The CDR3 loop is CASSYLGAQSTDTQYF. CDR3 coding DNA: TGTGCCAGCAGTTACTTAGGGGCCCAGAGCACAGATACGCAGTATTTT.

The gene calls are TRBV6-1 and TRBJ1-2; TRBD1 aligns across 7 bases. J lost 8 bases, V lost 7 bases, and 16 bases had no gene match. The CDR3 contains 15 residues. Germline V gene data show CDR1 as MNHNS and CDR2 as SASEGT. The CDR3 region has the DNA TGTGCCAGCACCGGAACCGAGAAGGGGGCGAAGGGCTACACCTTC. It codes for CASTGTEKGAKGYTF.

This chain joins TRBV12-5 and TRBJ2-7; D is perhaps TRBD1 (5 bases). V shed 0 bases and J shed 3 bases, with 18 bases lying between them. From germline, CDR1 is LGHNT and CDR2 FRNRAP. This CDR3 region has 17 residues. The CDR3 DNA is TGTGCTAGTGGTTTGGTAGGGGTCAAGGGGCGCAACTACGAGCAGTACTTC. This gives the protein CASGLVGVKGRNYEQYF.

The chain links TRBV11-3 to TRBJ2-7; D unclear. V was shortened by 5 bases and J by 0 bases, with 8 bases between the two germline ends. Per the germline V gene, CDR1 is SGHNT and CDR2 is YENEEA. The CDR3 totals 13 residues. The CDR3 DNA reads TGTGCCAGCAGCGTCGGGTACTCCTACGAGCAGTACTTC. Amino acids: CASSVGYSYEQYF.

This rearrangement joins TRBV5-6 to TRBJ2-1; D possibly corresponds to TRBD2 (6 bases). This CDR3 is built from 18 residues. Per germline, CDR1 SGHDT and CDR2 YYEEEE. V lost 0 bases to trimming and J lost 0 bases, with 16 bases between them. CDR3 loop: CASSLEASEPSSYNEQFF. The CDR3 DNA follows: TGTGCCAGCAGCTTGGAGGCTAGCGAACCTAGCTCCTACAATGAGCAGTTCTTC.

The rearrangement links TRBV4-3 to TRBJ2-6, with TRBD1 identical over 7 bases. The junction had 4 bases not matched to a gene; V was cut back by 1 base and J by 1 base. Germline CDR1 reads LGHNA; CDR2 reads YSLEER. The CDR3 covers 17 residues. In DNA, the CDR3 is TGCGCCAGCAGCCAAGCGTACAGGGGATCTGGGGCCAACGTCCTGACTTTC. Its translation is CASSQAYRGSGANVLTF.

The chain carries TRBV7-9 and TRBJ2-3, with 10 bases lining up with TRBD1. V lost 5 bases to trimming and J lost 2 bases; unmatched junction nucleotides: 13. There are 18 residues in the CDR3. The germline V gene encodes CDR1 SEHNR and CDR2 FQNEAQ (reference sequence). The CDR3 reads CASSLGQGVEVLTDTQYF. In DNA form, the CDR3 reads TGTGCCAGCAGCCTAGGACAGGGGGTAGAGGTCCTCACAGATACGCAGTATTTT.

This chain connects TRBV28 to TRBJ2-5; 7 bases align to TRBD2. The J segment lost 2 bases and the V segment lost 5 bases, leaving 8 bases of the junction unmatched. CDR3 length: 15 residues. Germline V lookup: CDR1 MDHEN, CDR2 SYDVKM. The CDR3 reads CASSLRGREQETQYF. CDR3 sequence (DNA): TGTGCCAGCAGTCTCCGGGGGAGGGAGCAAGAGACCCAGTACTTC. The full variable domain, rest sourced from reference TRBV28 and TRBJ2-5, is DVKVTQSSRYLVKRTGEKVFLECVQDMDHENMFWYRQDPGLGLRLIYFSYDVKMKEKGDIPEGYSVSREKKERFSLILESASTNQTSMYLCASSLRGREQETQYFGPGTRLLVL.

V is TRBV13 and J is TRBJ1-2; no reliable D call. The CDR3 sequence is 15 residues long. V was shortened by 2 bases and J by 8 bases, with 18 bases between the two germline ends. Germline V gene data show CDR1 as PRHDT and CDR2 as FYEKMQ (reference sequence). The CDR3, as DNA: TGTGCCAGCAGCTTAATGAACATCCAACGGAGAGGCTACACCTTC. It specifies CASSLMNIQRRGYTF.

The V call is TRBV28, the J call TRBJ2-1, with 13 bases lining up with TRBD2. Per germline, CDR1 MDHEN and CDR2 SYDVKM. V lost 5 bases to trimming and J lost 1 base; unmatched junction nucleotides: 8. CDR3 length: 18 amino acids. In nucleotides, the CDR3 is TGTGCCAGCAGTCCAGGGACTAGCGGGACACCATCCTACAATGAGCAGTTCTTC. Protein product: CASSPGTSGTPSYNEQFF. The variable domain in full, completed from reference TRBV28 and TRBJ2-1, reads DVKVTQSSRYLVKRTGEKVFLECVQDMDHENMFWYRQDPGLGLRLIYFSYDVKMKEKGDIPEGYSVSREKKERFSLILESASTNQTSMYLCASSPGTSGTPSYNEQFFGPGTRLTVL.